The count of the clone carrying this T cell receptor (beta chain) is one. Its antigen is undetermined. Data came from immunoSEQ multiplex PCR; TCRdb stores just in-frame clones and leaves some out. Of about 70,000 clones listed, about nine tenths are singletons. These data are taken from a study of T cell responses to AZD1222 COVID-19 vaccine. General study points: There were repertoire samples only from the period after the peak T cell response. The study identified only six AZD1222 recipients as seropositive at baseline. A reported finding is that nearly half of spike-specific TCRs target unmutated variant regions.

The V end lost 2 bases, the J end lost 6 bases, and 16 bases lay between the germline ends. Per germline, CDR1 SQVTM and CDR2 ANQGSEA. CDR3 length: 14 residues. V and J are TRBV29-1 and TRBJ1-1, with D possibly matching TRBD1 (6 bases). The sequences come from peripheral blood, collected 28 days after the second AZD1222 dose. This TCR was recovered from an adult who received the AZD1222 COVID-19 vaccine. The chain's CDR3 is CSVEKMTGGAEAFF. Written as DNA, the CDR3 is TGCAGCGTTGAAAAAATGACGGGGGGCGCTGAAGCTTTCTTT.